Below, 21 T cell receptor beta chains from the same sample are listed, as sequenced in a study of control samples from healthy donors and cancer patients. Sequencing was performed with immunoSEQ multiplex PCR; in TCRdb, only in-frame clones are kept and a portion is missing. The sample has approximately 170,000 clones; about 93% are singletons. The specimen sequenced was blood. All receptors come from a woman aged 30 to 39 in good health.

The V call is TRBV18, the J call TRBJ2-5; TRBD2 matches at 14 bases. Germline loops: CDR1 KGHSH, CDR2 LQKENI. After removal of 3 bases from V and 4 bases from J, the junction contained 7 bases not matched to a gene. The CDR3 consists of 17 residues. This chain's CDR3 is CASSPLRLAGGRETQYF. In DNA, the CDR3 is TGTGCCAGCTCACCTCTACGACTAGCGGGAGGGCGAGAGACCCAGTACTTC.

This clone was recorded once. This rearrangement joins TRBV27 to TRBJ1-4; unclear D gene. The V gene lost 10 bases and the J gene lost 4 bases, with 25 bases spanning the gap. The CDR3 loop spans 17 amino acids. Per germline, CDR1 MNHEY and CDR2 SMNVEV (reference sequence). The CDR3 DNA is TGTGCCACCCGTTCGATGGGCAGAGGTGGAGGTAATGAAAAACTGTTTTTT. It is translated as CATRSMGRGGGNEKLFF.

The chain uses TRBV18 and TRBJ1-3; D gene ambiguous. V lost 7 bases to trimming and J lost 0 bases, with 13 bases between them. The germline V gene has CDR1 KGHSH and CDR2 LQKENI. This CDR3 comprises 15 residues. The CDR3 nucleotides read TGTGCCAGCTTTTCCTCGTCCCTCTCTGGAAACACCATATATTTT. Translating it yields CASFSSSLSGNTIYF.

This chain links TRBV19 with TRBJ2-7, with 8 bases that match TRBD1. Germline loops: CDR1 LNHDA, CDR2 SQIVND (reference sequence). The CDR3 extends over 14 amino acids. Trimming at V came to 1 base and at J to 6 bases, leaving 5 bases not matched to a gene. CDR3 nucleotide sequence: TGTGCCAGTAGTATAGGTTCGACAGGGGTCGAGCAGTACTTC. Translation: CASSIGSTGVEQYF.

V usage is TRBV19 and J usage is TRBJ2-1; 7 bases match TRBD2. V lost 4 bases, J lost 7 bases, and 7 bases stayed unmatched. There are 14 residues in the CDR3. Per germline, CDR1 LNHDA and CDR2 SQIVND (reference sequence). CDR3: CASSTPGGGNEQFF. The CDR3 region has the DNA TGTGCCAGTAGTACCCCCGGGGGAGGGAATGAGCAGTTCTTC.

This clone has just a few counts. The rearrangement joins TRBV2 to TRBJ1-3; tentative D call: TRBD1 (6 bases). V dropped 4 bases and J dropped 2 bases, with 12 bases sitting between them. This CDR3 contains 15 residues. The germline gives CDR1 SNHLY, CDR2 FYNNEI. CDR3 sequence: CASSVGARTGNTIYF. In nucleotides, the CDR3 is TGTGCCAGCAGTGTGGGGGCGCGGACTGGAAACACCATATATTTT.

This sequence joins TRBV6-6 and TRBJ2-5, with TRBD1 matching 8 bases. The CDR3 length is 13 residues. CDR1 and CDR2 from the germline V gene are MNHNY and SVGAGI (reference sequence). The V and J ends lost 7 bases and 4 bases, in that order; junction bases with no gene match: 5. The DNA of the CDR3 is TGTGCCAGCAAGGACAGGGCATTAGAGACCCAGTACTTC. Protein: CASKDRALETQYF.

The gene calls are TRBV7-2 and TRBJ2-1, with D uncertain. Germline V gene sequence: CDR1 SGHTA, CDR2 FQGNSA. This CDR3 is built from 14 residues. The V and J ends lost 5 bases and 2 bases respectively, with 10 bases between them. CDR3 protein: CASSPPWAYNEQFF. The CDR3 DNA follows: TGTGCCAGCAGCCCCCCGTGGGCCTACAATGAGCAGTTCTTC.

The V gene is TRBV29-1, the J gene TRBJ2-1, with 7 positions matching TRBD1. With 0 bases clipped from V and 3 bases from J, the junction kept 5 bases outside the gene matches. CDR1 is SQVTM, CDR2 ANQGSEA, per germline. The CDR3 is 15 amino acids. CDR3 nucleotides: TGCAGCGTTGAAGATACAGGGGACATCTACAATGAGCAGTTCTTC. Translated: CSVEDTGDIYNEQFF.

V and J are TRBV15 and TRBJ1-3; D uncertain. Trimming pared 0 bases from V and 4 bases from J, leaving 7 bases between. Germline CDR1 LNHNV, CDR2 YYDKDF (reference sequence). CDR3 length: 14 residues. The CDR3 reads CATSRDPGGNTIYF. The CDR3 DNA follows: TGTGCCACCAGCAGAGATCCGGGAGGAAACACCATATATTTT.

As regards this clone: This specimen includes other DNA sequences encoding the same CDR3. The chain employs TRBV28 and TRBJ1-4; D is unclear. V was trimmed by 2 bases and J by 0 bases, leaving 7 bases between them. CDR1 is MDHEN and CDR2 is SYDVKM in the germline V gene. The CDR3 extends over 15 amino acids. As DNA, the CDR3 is TGTGCCAGCAGTTTAATTGGCACAACTAATGAAAAACTGTTTTTT. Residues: CASSLIGTTNEKLFF.

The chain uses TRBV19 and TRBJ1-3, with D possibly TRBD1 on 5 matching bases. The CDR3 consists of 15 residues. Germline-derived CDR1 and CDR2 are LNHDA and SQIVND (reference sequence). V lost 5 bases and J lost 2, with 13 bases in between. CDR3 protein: CASSPHGGAGNTIYF. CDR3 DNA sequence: TGTGCCAGTAGTCCCCACGGGGGAGCTGGAAACACCATATATTTT.

For the CDR3, the DNA is TGTGCCAGCTCACGTACCTCACGTCTAGCTAGCGGCTACAATGAGCAGTTCTTC. Translating gives CASSRTSRLASGYNEQFF. The gene calls are TRBV18 and TRBJ2-1; TRBD2 matches 7 bases. Germline-derived CDR1 and CDR2 are KGHSH and LQKENI. Losses at the gene ends were 4 bases for V and 3 bases for J; bases not matched to a gene: 15. There are 18 residues in the CDR3.

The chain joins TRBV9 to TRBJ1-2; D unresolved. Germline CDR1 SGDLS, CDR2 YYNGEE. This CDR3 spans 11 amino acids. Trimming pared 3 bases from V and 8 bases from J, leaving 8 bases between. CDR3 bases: TGTGCCAGCAGCGGGGTGAGAGGCTACACCTTC. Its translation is CASSGVRGYTF.

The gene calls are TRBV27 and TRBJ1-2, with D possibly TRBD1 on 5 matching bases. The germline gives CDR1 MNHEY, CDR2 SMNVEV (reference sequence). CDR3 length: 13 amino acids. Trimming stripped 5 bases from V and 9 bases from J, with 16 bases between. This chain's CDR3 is CASSPDQRGSYTF. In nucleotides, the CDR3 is TGTGCCAGCAGTCCTGACCAGCGGGGGAGCTACACCTTC.

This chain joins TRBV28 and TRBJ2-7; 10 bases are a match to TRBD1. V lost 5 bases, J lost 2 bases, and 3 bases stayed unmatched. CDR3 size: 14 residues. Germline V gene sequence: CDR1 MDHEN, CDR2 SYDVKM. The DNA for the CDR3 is TGTGCCAGCAGTCCCGGGACAGGGGCCTACGAGCAGTACTTC. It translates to CASSPGTGAYEQYF. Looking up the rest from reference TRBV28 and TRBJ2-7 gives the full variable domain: DVKVTQSSRYLVKRTGEKVFLECVQDMDHENMFWYRQDPGLGLRLIYFSYDVKMKEKGDIPEGYSVSREKKERFSLILESASTNQTSMYLCASSPGTGAYEQYFGPGTRLTVT.

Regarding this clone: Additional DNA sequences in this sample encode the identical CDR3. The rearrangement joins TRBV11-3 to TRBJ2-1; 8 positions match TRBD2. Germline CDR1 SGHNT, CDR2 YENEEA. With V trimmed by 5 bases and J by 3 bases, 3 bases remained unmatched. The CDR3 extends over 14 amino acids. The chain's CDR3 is CASSLAGGYNEQFF. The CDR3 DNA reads TGTGCCAGCAGCCTAGCGGGCGGCTACAATGAGCAGTTCTTC.

The CDR3 sequence: CASSDPGLGYNEQFF. The CDR3 coding sequence is TGTGCCAGCAGCGACCCGGGTCTAGGTTACAATGAGCAGTTCTTC. The gene calls are TRBV9 and TRBJ2-1; D remains ambiguous. This CDR3 is built from 15 residues. The V end lost 3 bases, the J end lost 4 bases, and 14 bases lay between the germline ends. Per germline, CDR1 SGDLS and CDR2 YYNGEE.

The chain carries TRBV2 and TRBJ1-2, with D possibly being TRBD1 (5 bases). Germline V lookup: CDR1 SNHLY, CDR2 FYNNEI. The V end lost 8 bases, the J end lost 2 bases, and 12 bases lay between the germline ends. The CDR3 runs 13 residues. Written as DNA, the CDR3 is TGTGCCAGCGTTAAGACAGTAAACTATGGCTACACCTTC. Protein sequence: CASVKTVNYGYTF.

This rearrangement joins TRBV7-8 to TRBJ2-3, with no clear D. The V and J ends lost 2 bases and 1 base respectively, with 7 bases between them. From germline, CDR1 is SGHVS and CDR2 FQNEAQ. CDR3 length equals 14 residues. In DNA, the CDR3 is TGTGCCAGCAGCTTACAGGCAGGCACAGATACGCAGTATTTT. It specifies CASSLQAGTDTQYF.

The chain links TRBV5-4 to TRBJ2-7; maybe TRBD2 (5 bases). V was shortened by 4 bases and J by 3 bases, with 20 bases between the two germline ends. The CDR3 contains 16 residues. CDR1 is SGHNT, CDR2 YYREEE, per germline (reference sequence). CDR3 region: CASSPPGGPQLYEQYF. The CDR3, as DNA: TGTGCCAGCAGCCCTCCCGGAGGCCCCCAACTCTACGAGCAGTACTTC.